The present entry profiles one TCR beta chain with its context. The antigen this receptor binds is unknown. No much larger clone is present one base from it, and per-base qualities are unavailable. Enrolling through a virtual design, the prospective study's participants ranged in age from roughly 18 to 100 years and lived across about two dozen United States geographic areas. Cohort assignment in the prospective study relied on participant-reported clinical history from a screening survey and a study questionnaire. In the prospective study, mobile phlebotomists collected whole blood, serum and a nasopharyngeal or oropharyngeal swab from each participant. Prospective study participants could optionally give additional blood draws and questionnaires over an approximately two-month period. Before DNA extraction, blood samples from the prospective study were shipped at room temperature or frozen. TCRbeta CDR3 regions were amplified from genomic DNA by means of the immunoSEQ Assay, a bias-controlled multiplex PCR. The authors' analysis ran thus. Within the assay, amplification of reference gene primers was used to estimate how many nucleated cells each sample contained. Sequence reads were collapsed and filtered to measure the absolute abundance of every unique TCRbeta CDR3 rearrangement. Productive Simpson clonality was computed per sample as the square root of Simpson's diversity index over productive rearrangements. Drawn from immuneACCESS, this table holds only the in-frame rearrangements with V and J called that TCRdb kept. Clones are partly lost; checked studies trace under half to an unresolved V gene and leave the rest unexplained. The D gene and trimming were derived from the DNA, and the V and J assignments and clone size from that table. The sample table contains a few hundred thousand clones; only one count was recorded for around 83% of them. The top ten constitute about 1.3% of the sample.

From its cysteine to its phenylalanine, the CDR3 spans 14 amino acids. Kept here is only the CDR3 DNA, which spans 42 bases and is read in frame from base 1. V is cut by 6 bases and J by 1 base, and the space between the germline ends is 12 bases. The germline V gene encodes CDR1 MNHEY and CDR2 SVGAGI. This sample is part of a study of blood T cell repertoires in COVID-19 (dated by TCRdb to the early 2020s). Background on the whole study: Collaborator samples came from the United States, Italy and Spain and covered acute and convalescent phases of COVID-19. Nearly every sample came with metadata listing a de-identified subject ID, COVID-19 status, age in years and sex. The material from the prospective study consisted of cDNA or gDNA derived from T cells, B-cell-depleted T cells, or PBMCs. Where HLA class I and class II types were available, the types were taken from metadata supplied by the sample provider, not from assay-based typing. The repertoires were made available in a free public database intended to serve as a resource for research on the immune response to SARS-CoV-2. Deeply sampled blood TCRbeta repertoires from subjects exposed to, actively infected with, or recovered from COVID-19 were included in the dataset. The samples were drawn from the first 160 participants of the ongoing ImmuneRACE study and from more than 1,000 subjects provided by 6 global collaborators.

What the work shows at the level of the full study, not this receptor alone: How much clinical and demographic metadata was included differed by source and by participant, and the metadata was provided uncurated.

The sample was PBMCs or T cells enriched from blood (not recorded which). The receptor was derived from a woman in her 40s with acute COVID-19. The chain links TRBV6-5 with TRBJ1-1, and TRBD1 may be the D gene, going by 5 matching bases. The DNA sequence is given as TGTGCCAGCAGGGTCTGGGGCGAGAACACTGAAGCTTTCTTT. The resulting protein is CASRVWGENTEAFF.